These 21 T cell receptor beta chains were sequenced from one sample in a study of regulatory T cells in long-lasting Graves disease. To make TCR beta libraries, researchers used iRepertoire HTBI primers and Arm-PCR of CDR3 regions. In TCRdb, the multiplex PCR reads were re-called with MiXCR into one record per CDR3 protein. The sample yields more than 650,000 distinct CDR3 sequences, roughly 30% seen once. Time point here: persistent/refractory GD, antithyroid drugs over 5 years with positive TRAb. RNA from PBMCs was the source of the TCR library. Sample: peripheral blood mononuclear cells (PBMCs), taken when the disease was refractory, from a patient treated with antithyroid drugs. The receptor set was obtained from a female donor with Graves disease.

The chain recombines TRBV20-1 with TRBJ1-1; 7 bases fit TRBD1. This CDR3 is built from 14 residues. CDR1 and CDR2 from the germline V gene are DFQATT and SNEGSKA (reference sequence). V trimming: 6 bases; J trimming: 0 bases; junction bases outside the gene matches: 7. The CDR3 DNA sequence: TGCAGTGCGGGCCTGACAGGGATGAACACTGAAGCTTTCTTT. It specifies CSAGLTGMNTEAFF.

This clonotype was recorded a few times. J is TRBJ2-7 and V is TRBV12-3 or TRBV12-4; possibly TRBD1 or TRBD2 for D (5 bases each). V gave up 5 bases and J gave up 4 bases, with 9 bases separating them. The length of the CDR3 is 12 residues. The CDR3 loop is CASSPWGYEQYF. CDR3 in DNA: TGTGCCAGCAGTCCGTGGGGGTACGAGCAGTACTTC.

On this clonotype itself: A much larger clone sits a single nucleotide away, making a read error possible. The genes are TRBV2 and TRBJ1-4; D might be TRBD1 (6 bases). Trimming removed 7 bases from V and 3 bases from J, with 12 bases in between. The CDR3 totals 14 residues. Germline V gene lookup returns CDR1 SNHLY and CDR2 FYNNEI. The CDR3 protein is CASTDRRSNEKLFF. In DNA, the CDR3 is TGTGCCAGCACCGACAGGAGGTCTAATGAAAAACTGTTTTTT.

This clonotype occurred many times. V and J are TRBV6-1 and TRBJ2-7; D possibly matches TRBD1 or TRBD2 (5 bases each). The V gene's germline CDR1 is MNHNS and CDR2 SASEGT. Between the trimmed V and J ends, which lost 8 bases and 6 bases, there was a span of 17 bases. This CDR3 comprises 13 residues. This CDR3 is CASGEGLAFEQYF. The DNA of the CDR3 is TGTGCCAGCGGCGAGGGGTTGGCTTTCGAGCAGTACTTC.

This clonotype was recorded many times. This rearrangement joins TRBV5-1 to TRBJ2-7; D is unclear. Trimming took off 2 bases at V and 5 bases at J, with 5 bases between the two ends. CDR1 and CDR2 (germline): SGHRS, YFSETQ. This CDR3 contains 11 residues. In nucleotides, the CDR3 is TGCGCCAGCAGCTTCGATGACGAGCAGTACTTC. Translated: CASSFDDEQYF.

This clonotype was seen a handful of times. Sequence at one end of the junction differs from germline and may be a read error. CDR3 sequence (DNA): TGTGCTAGTGGTTTCGGACGGCTGAACGCTGAAGCTTTCTTT. The encoded protein is CASGFGRLNAEAFF. This chain uses TRBV12-5 with TRBJ1-1; D call uncertain. Germline lookup yields CDR1 LGHNT and CDR2 FRNRAP. The CDR3 covers 14 residues. The complete variable domain, with remaining parts taken from reference TRBV12-5 and TRBJ1-1, reads DARVTQTPRHKVTEMGQEVTMRCQPILGHNTVFWYRQTMMQGLELLAYFRNRAPLDDSGMPKDRFSAEMPDATLATLKIQPSEPRDSAVYFCASGFGRLNAEAFFGQGTRLTVV.

CDR3 sequence: CAWTSGYEQYF. Here the CDR3 DNA reads TGTGCCTGGACTAGCGGCTACGAGCAGTACTTC. This chain connects TRBV30 to TRBJ2-7; 7 nucleotides line up with TRBD2. Germline CDR1 GTSNPN, CDR2 SVGIG (reference sequence). Trimming removed 4 bases from V and 3 bases from J; junction bases left unmatched: 0. This CDR3 has 11 amino acids. Looking up the rest from reference TRBV30 and TRBJ2-7 gives the full variable domain: SQTIHQWPATLVQPVGSPLSLECTVEGTSNPNLYWYRQAAGRGLQLLFYSVGIGQISSEVPQNLSASRPQDRQFILSSKKLLLSDSGFYLCAWTSGYEQYFGPGTRLTVT.

The sample holds a few counts of this clonotype. This chain joins TRBV19 and TRBJ1-5, with D uncertain. The germline gives CDR1 LNHDA, CDR2 SQIVND (reference sequence). This CDR3 is 16 amino acids long. V gave up 7 bases and J gave up 0 bases, with 16 bases separating them. CDR3 DNA sequence: TGTGCCAGTACCCGGATTGTCGGGGATAGCAATCAGCCCCAGCATTTT. It encodes CASTRIVGDSNQPQHF.

This clonotype has a count of ten or more. V is TRBV6-1 and J is TRBJ1-5, with TRBD1 as a possible D gene (5 bases). The CDR3 spans 14 residues. V lost 6 bases and J lost 3, with 12 bases in between. Germline V gene lookup returns CDR1 MNHNS and CDR2 SASEGT. The chain's CDR3 is CASRGDGHNQPQHF. CDR3 nucleotides: TGTGCCAGCAGGGGGGACGGACACAATCAGCCCCAGCATTTT.

The rearrangement joins TRBV7-2 to TRBJ1-1; 8 bases align to TRBD1. There are 15 residues in the CDR3. V shed 5 bases, J shed 4 bases, and the junction held 9 bases outside the gene matches. Germline CDR1 reads SGHTA; CDR2 reads FQGNSA. DNA for the CDR3: TGTGCCAGCAGCCCCACGGACAGGGCGACCACTGAAGCTTTCTTT. Amino acids: CASSPTDRATTEAFF. Drawing the rest from reference TRBV7-2 and TRBJ1-1, the complete variable domain is GAGVSQSPSNKVTEKGKDVELRCDPISGHTALYWYRQSLGQGLEFLIYFQGNSAPDKSGLPSDRFSAERTGGSVSTLTIQRTQQEDSAVYLCASSPTDRATTEAFFGQGTRLTVV.

This clonotype was counted a few times. This chain joins TRBV5-5 and TRBJ1-1; no definite D call. V was clipped by 4 bases and J by 1 base, with 14 bases between them. The CDR3 totals 15 residues. Germline V gives CDR1 SGHKS, CDR2 YYEKEE (reference sequence). Here the CDR3 DNA reads TGTGCCAGCAGCGTAACCCTAGGCCCGAACACTGAAGCTTTCTTT. Encoded protein: CASSVTLGPNTEAFF. The full variable domain, completed using reference TRBV5-5 and TRBJ1-1, is DAGVTQSPTHLIKTRGQQVTLRCSPISGHKSVSWYQQVLGQGPQFIFQYYEKEERGRGNFPDRFSARQFPNYSSELNVNALLLGDSALYLCASSVTLGPNTEAFFGQGTRLTVV.

This rearrangement joins TRBV11-2 to TRBJ2-7; weak D call: TRBD1 (6 bases). The CDR3 contains 14 residues. The ends were cut back, 5 bases at V and 3 bases at J, with 14 bases in the middle. Germline V CDR1 and CDR2: SGHAT, FQNNGV. In DNA, the CDR3 is TGTGCCAGCAGCGCGTCCGGGACACTCTACGAGCAGTACTTC. It yields the protein CASSASGTLYEQYF.

This chain joins TRBV5-6 and TRBJ1-1, with 8 bases aligning to TRBD1. The CDR3 sequence is 17 residues long. V gave up 2 bases and J gave up 5 bases; unmatched junction bases: 14. CDR1 is SGHDT and CDR2 is YYEEEE in the germline V gene. Written as DNA, the CDR3 is TGTGCCAGCAGCTTTCAAGGACAGGGATGGTCTGGAACTGAAGCTTTCTTT. This encodes CASSFQGQGWSGTEAFF.

The rearrangement uses TRBV29-1 and TRBJ2-7; D possibly corresponds to TRBD1 (6 bases). Germline CDR1 SQVTM, CDR2 ANQGSEA. This CDR3 is built from 14 residues. Trimming removed 5 bases from V and 1 base from J, with 15 bases in between. The chain's CDR3 is CSVQPNRVSYEQYF. DNA for the CDR3: TGCAGCGTTCAACCGAACAGGGTTTCCTACGAGCAGTACTTC.

The gene calls are TRBV28 and TRBJ1-5; the D is unclear. Germline values: CDR1 MDHEN, CDR2 SYDVKM. The CDR3 runs 14 residues. V was clipped by 6 bases and J by 1 base, with 10 bases between them. The CDR3 reads CASRHEVSNQPQHF. The CDR3 nucleotides are TGTGCCAGCAGACACGAGGTCAGCAATCAGCCCCAGCATTTT.

This chain connects TRBV29-1 to TRBJ1-1, with 10 bases that match TRBD1. There are 14 residues in the CDR3. Germline values: CDR1 SQVTM, CDR2 ANQGSEA. V was pared by 7 bases and J by 0 bases, with 5 bases of the junction left unmatched. The CDR3 reads CSASTGGVNTEAFF. In nucleotides, the CDR3 is TGCAGCGCATCGACAGGGGGCGTGAACACTGAAGCTTTCTTT.

This clonotype has only a few counts. The V call is TRBV30, the J call TRBJ1-6, with a possible D match to TRBD1 (5 bases). Trimming stripped 2 bases from V and 8 bases from J, with 10 bases between. Germline V lookup: CDR1 GTSNPN, CDR2 SVGIG (reference sequence). The CDR3 sequence is 13 residues long. The CDR3 coding sequence is TGTGCCTGGAGTCTGGACAATTATTCACCCCTCCACTTT. Its translation: CAWSLDNYSPLHF.

The table lists this clonotype with a few counts. The chain is built from TRBV7-9 and TRBJ1-1; maybe TRBD1 (5 bases). Trimming stripped 3 bases from V and 11 bases from J, with 16 bases between. The CDR3 consists of 13 residues. CDR1 is SEHNR and CDR2 is FQNEAQ in the germline V gene (reference sequence). The CDR3 sequence is CASSLGQTFGAFF. DNA of the CDR3: TGTGCCAGCAGCTTGGGGCAGACGTTTGGGGCTTTCTTT.

This clonotype was recorded at least ten times. This rearrangement joins TRBV28 to TRBJ1-2; TRBD1 matches 9 bases. Germline loops: CDR1 MDHEN, CDR2 SYDVKM. J gave up 5 bases and V 9 bases, and 4 bases lay outside the gene matches. The CDR3 spans 12 residues. For the CDR3, the DNA is TGTGCCAGTGGACAGGGGCTTTATGGCTACACCTTC. Translating it yields CASGQGLYGYTF.

The rearrangement joins TRBV9 to TRBJ2-5; 8 bases map to TRBD2. The CDR3 totals 15 residues. The V segment lost 5 bases and the J segment 4 bases; nucleotides outside the gene matches: 10. The germline gives CDR1 SGDLS, CDR2 YYNGEE. CDR3 residues: CASSRRREDGETQYF. The DNA for the CDR3 is TGTGCCAGCAGTCGGCGGCGGGAGGACGGAGAGACCCAGTACTTC.

The chain is built from TRBV3-1 and TRBJ1-2; D might be TRBD1 (5 bases). The CDR3 sequence is 13 residues long. The V and J ends lost 1 base and 8 bases respectively, with 11 bases between them. The germline gives CDR1 LGHDT, CDR2 YNNKEL (reference sequence). CDR3 sequence: CASSQAGHRGYTF. The DNA of the CDR3 is TGTGCCAGCAGCCAAGCAGGACACCGGGGCTACACCTTC.